This T cell receptor (beta chain) emerged from a study of human T cells and chemical hapten exposure. Study-level information: Among samples, TCR yields varied mainly because of small differences in pooled library volume.

Trimming removed 4 bases from V and 0 bases from J, with 10 bases in between. Germline lookup yields CDR1 SQVTM and CDR2 ANQGSEA. There are 14 residues in the CDR3. Study-wide results and caveats: No change in TCRs above 1 in 1000 frequency was produced by DPC sensitization.

This clonotype was recorded a few times. What it binds is unknown. Individual cDNA molecules had unique molecular identifiers attached to them by the library. In the source study's methods: With a range of roughly 23,224 to 690,600, the median per sample was roughly 91,000 TCRs. TCRdb reanalysed the 5' RACE reads using MiXCR and keeps one entry per CDR3 protein. The V and J calls here are based on TCRdb, not the publication. The repertoire holds 110,000 or so distinct CDR3 sequences, with 15% to 20% as singletons. Total RNA was isolated from unfractionated whole blood. This sequence was found in a human donor in good health. This chain links TRBV29-1 with TRBJ1-3; maybe TRBD1 (5 bases). CDR3 sequence reads: CSVGDGRSGNTIYF. For the CDR3, the DNA is TGCAGCGTTGGGGACGGCCGCTCTGGAAACACCATATATTTT.